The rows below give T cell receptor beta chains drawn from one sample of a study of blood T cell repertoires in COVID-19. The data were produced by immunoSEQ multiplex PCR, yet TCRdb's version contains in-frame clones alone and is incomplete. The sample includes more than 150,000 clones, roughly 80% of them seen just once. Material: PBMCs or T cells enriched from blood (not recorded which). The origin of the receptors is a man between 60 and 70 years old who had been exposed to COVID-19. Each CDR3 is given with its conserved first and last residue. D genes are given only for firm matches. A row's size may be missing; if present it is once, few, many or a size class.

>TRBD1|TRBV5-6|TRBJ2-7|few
CASSLQGASYEQYF
TGTGCCAGCAGCTTACAGGGGGCCTCCTACGAGCAGTACTTC
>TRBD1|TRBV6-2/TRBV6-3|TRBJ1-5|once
CASSLGQSNQPQHF
TGTGCCAGCAGTTTGGGACAGAGCAATCAGCCCCAGCATTTT
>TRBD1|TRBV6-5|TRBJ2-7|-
CASRGTGGSYEQYF
TGTGCCAGCAGGGGGACAGGGGGCTCCTACGAGCAGTACTTC
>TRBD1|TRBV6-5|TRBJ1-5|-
CASSNRGLSNQPQHF
TGTGCCAGCAGCAACAGGGGACTCAGCAATCAGCCCCAGCATTTT
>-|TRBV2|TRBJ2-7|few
CASRSTSNAYEQYF
TGTGCCAGCAGGTCGACTAGTAATGCCTACGAGCAGTACTTC
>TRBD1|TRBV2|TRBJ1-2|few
CAGMRDRDTRLTF
TGTGCCGGAATGCGCGACAGGGATACGAGACTCACCTTC
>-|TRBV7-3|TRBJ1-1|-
CASSSAPQGHRSTEAFF
TGTGCCAGCAGCTCTGCCCCACAGGGCCACCGTAGCACTGAAGCTTTCTTT
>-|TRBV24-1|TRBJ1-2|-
CATSDSLWTEHGYTF
TGTGCCACCAGTGATTCCCTCTGGACAGAGCATGGCTACACCTTC
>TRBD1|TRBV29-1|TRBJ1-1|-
CSVALRQGIGGNPEAFF
TGCAGCGTTGCGTTGCGACAGGGGATTGGGGGCAACCCTGAAGCTTTCTTT
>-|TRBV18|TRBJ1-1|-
CASSPIGGSTEAFF
TGTGCCAGCTCACCAATCGGCGGGTCCACTGAAGCTTTCTTT
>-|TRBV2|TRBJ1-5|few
CASSVSAGSNSNQPQHF
TGTGCCAGCAGTGTCTCCGCAGGCTCAAATAGCAATCAGCCCCAGCATTTT
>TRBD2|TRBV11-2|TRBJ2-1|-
CASSSGLAGGWDEQFF
TGTGCCAGCAGCTCAGGACTAGCGGGAGGGTGGGATGAGCAGTTCTTC
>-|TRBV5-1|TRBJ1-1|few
CASSAQPNTEAFF
TGCGCCAGCAGCGCGCAACCGAACACTGAAGCTTTCTTT
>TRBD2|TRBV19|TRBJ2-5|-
CASSREGLLAGGQETQYF
TGTGCCAGTAGTAGGGAAGGACTACTAGCGGGAGGGCAGGAGACCCAGTACTTC
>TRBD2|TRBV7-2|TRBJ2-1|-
CASSPGAAGGLNEQFF
TGTGCCAGCAGCCCAGGGGCAGCGGGAGGGCTCAATGAGCAGTTCTTC
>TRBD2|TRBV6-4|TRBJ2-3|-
CASSASGSTDTQYF
TGTGCCAGCAGTGCTAGCGGGAGCACAGATACGCAGTATTTT
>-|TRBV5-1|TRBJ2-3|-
CASSFGGRKPDTQYF
TGCGCCAGCAGCTTTGGTGGGAGAAAGCCAGATACGCAGTATTTT
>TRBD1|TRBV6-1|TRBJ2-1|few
CASSEHRLDRVNEQFF
TGTGCCAGCAGTGAGCACCGACTGGACAGGGTAAATGAGCAGTTCTTC
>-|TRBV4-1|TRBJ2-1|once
CASSQDREEQFF
TGCGCCAGCAGCCAAGATCGAGAGGAGCAGTTCTTC
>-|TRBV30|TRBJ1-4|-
CAWTTGTWDEKLFF
TGTGCCTGGACTACCGGGACATGGGATGAAAAACTGTTTTTT
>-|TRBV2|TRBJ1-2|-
CASSPTEREPNYGYTF
TGTGCCAGCAGTCCGACAGAGAGAGAGCCTAACTATGGCTACACCTTC
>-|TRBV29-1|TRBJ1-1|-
CSVDIGGRTEAFF
TGCAGCGTTGATATAGGGGGAAGGACTGAAGCTTTCTTT
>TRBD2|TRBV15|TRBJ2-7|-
CATSKRGQQYEQYF
TGTGCCACCAGCAAGCGGGGCCAGCAATACGAGCAGTACTTC
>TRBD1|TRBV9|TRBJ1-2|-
CASSEGQVIGGYTF
TGTGCCAGCAGCGAGGGACAGGTCATTGGTGGCTACACCTTC
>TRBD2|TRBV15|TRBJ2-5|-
CATSIPLAGALRETQYF
TGTGCCACCAGCATCCCGCTAGCGGGAGCCTTGAGGGAGACCCAGTACTTC
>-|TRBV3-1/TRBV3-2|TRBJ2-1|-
CASSQDLPDEQFF
TGTGCCAGCAGCCAAGATCTCCCCGATGAGCAGTTCTTC
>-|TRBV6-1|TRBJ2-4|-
CASSDDIQYF
TGTGCCAGCAGTGACGACATTCAGTACTTC
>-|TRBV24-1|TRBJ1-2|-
CATSDSGQNYGYTF
TGTGCCACCAGTGATTCCGGACAGAACTATGGCTACACCTTC
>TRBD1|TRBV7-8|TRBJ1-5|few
CASSRGQGSQPQHF
TGTGCCAGCAGCCGGGGACAGGGGAGTCAGCCCCAGCATTTT
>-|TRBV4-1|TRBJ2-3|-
CASSQDGGGTDTQYF
TGCGCCAGCAGCCAAGACGGGGGAGGCACAGATACGCAGTATTTT
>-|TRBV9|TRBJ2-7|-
CASSGRGPLYEQYF
TGTGCCAGCAGCGGCAGGGGACCCCTTTACGAGCAGTACTTC
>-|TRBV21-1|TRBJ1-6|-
CASSAPGGAWPINSPLHF
TGTGCCAGCAGCGCCCCAGGGGGCGCATGGCCCATTAATTCACCCCTCCACTTT
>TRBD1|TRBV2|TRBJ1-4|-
CASRETGSPNEKLFF
TGTGCCAGCAGGGAGACAGGGTCCCCTAATGAAAAACTGTTTTTT
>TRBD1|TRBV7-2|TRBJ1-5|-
CASSPGQGRGSNQPQHF
TGTGCCAGCAGCCCGGGACAGGGTAGGGGAAGCAATCAGCCCCAGCATTTT
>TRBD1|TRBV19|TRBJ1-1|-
CASRSQGAAEAFF
TGTGCCAGTAGGTCACAGGGGGCCGCTGAAGCTTTCTTT
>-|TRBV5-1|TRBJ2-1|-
CASSMQVNEQFF
TGCGCCAGCAGTATGCAGGTAAATGAGCAGTTCTTC
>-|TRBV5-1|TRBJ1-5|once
CASSLALGWGHNQPQHF
TGCGCCAGCAGCTTGGCCCTCGGGTGGGGGCACAATCAGCCCCAGCATTTT
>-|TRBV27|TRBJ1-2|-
CASSLIWDTRGAGYTF
TGTGCCAGCAGTTTGATATGGGACACCCGAGGGGCCGGCTACACCTTC
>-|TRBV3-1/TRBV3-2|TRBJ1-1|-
CASSQGWRVAEAFF
TGTGCCAGCAGCCAAGGATGGAGGGTCGCTGAAGCTTTCTTT
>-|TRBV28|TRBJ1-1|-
CASSLTPLGGTEAFF
TGTGCCAGCAGTTTAACCCCGCTGGGGGGCACTGAAGCTTTCTTT
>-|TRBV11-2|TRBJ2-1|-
CASSSGQRSYNEQFF
TGTGCCAGCAGCTCGGGACAACGCTCCTACAATGAGCAGTTCTTC
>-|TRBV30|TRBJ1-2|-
CAWADSLSSSTF
TGTGCCTGGGCGGACAGCTTATCCAGTAGCACCTTC
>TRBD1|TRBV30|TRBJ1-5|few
CAWSVWGQNQPQHF
TGTGCCTGGAGTGTGTGGGGACAGAATCAGCCCCAGCATTTT
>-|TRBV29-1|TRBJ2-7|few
CSVNWEGSSYEQYF
TGCAGCGTTAACTGGGAAGGGAGCTCCTACGAGCAGTACTTC
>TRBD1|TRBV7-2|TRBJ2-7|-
CASNQGASYEQYF
TGTGCCAGCAATCAGGGGGCCTCCTACGAGCAGTACTTC
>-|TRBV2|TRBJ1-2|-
CASTGAGVTGYTF
TGTGCCAGCACCGGAGCAGGGGTTACGGGCTACACCTTC
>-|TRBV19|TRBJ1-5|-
CASSFLAVSNQPQHF
-
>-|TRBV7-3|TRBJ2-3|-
CASSLMETDTQYF
TGTGCCAGCAGCTTAATGGAGACAGATACGCAGTATTTT
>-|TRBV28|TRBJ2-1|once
CASSLIAEQFF
TGTGCCAGCAGTCTGATAGCTGAGCAGTTCTTC
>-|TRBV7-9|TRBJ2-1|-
CASSLVASNNEQFF
TGTGCCAGCAGCTTAGTAGCGAGCAACAATGAGCAGTTCTTC
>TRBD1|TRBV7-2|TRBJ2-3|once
CASSLEGTGLSTDTQYF
TGTGCCAGCAGCTTAGAGGGGACAGGGTTGAGCACAGATACGCAGTATTTT
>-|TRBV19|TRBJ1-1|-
CASTTAGANTEAFF
TGTGCCAGTACCACAGCCGGTGCGAACACTGAAGCTTTCTTT
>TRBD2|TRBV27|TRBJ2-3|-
CASRPGTSDNWASTDTQYF
TGTGCCAGCAGACCCGGGACTAGCGATAATTGGGCTAGCACAGATACGCAGTATTTT
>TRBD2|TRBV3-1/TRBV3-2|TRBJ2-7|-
CASSPGTSGGSSYEQYF
TGTGCCAGCAGCCCAGGGACTAGCGGGGGCAGCTCCTACGAGCAGTACTTC
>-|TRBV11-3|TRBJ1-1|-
CASSLGRTLMNTEAFF
TGTGCCAGCAGCTTAGGTCGGACACTTATGAACACTGAAGCTTTCTTT
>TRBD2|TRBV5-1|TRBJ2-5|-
CASSNPLGTSGSVVVKAQYF
TGCGCCAGCAGCAACCCACTCGGGACTAGCGGGAGTGTTGTCGTTAAGGCCCAGTACTTC
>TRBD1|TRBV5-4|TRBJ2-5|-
CASSKIPTGEWETQYF
TGTGCCAGCAGCAAGATCCCGACAGGGGAGTGGGAGACCCAGTACTTC